The next 10 T cell receptor beta chains were all read from a single sample in a study of Graves' ophthalmopathy and Graves' hyperthyroidism. From RNA, the CDR3 regions of TCR beta chains were amplified and sequenced. In the first round, RT-PCR was carried out with HTBI primers, and a multiplex PCR formed the second round. One entry per CDR3 protein results from TCRdb running MiXCR on the multiplex PCR reads. The table shows 900,000 to 1,200,000 distinct CDR3 sequences, with 36% occurring only once. Sequenced input: peripheral blood or thyroid tissue (not recorded which). The source is an adult man with Graves' hyperthyroidism.

This clonotype was detected ten times or more. This chain connects TRBV5-1 to TRBJ2-7; D unclear. Trimming shortened V by 3 bases and J by 5 bases, and 18 bases separated the two germline ends. Germline CDR1 is SGHRS and CDR2 is YFSETQ. The CDR3 consists of 15 residues. CDR3 in amino acids: CASSSLPGLGHEQYF. In nucleotides, the CDR3 is TGCGCCAGCAGCTCGCTACCGGGTCTCGGCCACGAGCAGTACTTC. Full variable domain (missing parts from reference TRBV5-1 and TRBJ2-7): KAGVTQTPRYLIKTRGQQVTLSCSPISGHRSVSWYQQTPGQGLQFLFEYFSETQRNKGNFPGRFSGRQFSNSRSEMNVSTLELGDSALYLCASSSLPGLGHEQYFGPGTRLTVT.

This clonotype has a count of ten or more. Here the CDR3 DNA reads TGCAGTGCTAGTTCTAGTGCTGGGGCCAACGTCCTGACTTTC. Its translation is CSASSSAGANVLTF. This chain links TRBV20-1 with TRBJ2-6; no firm D call. The CDR3 covers 14 residues. Germline loops: CDR1 DFQATT, CDR2 SNEGSKA (reference sequence). Trimming removed 3 bases at V and 2 bases at J, with 8 bases between.

The V and J genes are TRBV12-3 or TRBV12-4 and TRBJ2-7, with D possibly matching TRBD1 (6 bases). CDR3 size: 12 residues. Trimming pared 8 bases from V and 2 bases from J, leaving 10 bases between. CDR3: CASGGPTYEQYF. The CDR3 nucleotides read TGTGCCAGCGGGGGCCCAACCTACGAGCAGTACTTC.

The rearrangement links TRBV15 to TRBJ1-6; 7 positions agree with TRBD1. The CDR3 spans 15 residues. The V gene's germline CDR1 is LNHNV and CDR2 YYDKDF (reference sequence). V lost 5 bases, J lost 5 bases, and 6 bases stayed unmatched. The chain's CDR3 is CATSGFTGDNSPLHF. The CDR3 DNA sequence: TGTGCCACCAGCGGGTTTACAGGGGATAATTCACCCCTCCACTTT.

V usage is TRBV20-1 and J usage is TRBJ1-2; 9 nucleotides match TRBD1. CDR1 is DFQATT and CDR2 is SNEGSKA in the germline V gene (reference sequence). The CDR3 is made up of 11 amino acids. V was clipped by 6 bases and J by 8 bases; unmatched bases: 4. The CDR3 spells CSAYRGLGYTF. In DNA, the CDR3 is TGCAGTGCATACAGGGGGCTCGGCTACACCTTC.

A remark on this clonotype: This may be a read error, as it is one base from a much larger clone. The chain couples TRBV19 to TRBJ1-6; TRBD1 might be the D (5 bases). Germline CDR1 reads LNHDA; CDR2 reads SQIVND (reference sequence). Deletions cut 6 bases from V and 4 bases from J, with 10 bases between. The CDR3 loop spans 14 amino acids. In nucleotides, the CDR3 is TGTGCCAGTAGAGGGACGGGGTATAATTCACCCCTCCACTTT. Translated: CASRGTGYNSPLHF.

This clonotype came up many times. The V gene is TRBV29-1, the J gene TRBJ2-5; no reliable D call. The V gene's germline CDR1 is SQVTM and CDR2 ANQGSEA. Trimming stripped 2 bases from V and 5 bases from J, with 9 bases between. This CDR3 is 12 amino acids long. The CDR3 region is CSVELLGETQYF. The DNA for the CDR3 is TGCAGCGTTGAATTGTTGGGGGAGACCCAGTACTTC.

This clonotype showed up just a few times. This sequence joins TRBV30 and TRBJ2-5, with D hard to call. CDR3 size: 13 residues. Germline CDR1 and CDR2: GTSNPN and SVGIG (reference sequence). V was pared by 0 bases and J by 1 base, with 6 bases between. In DNA form, the CDR3 reads TGTGCCTGGAGTGTAGCTAGCCAAGAGACCCAGTACTTC. This translates into CAWSVASQETQYF.

This clonotype was seen a few times. The junction does not match germline at one end; this may be a read error. This CDR3 is CASSLPGPSSYEQYF. The CDR3 DNA follows: TGTGCCAGCAGTTTACCCGGGCCAAGCTCCTATGAGCAGTACTTC. V gene TRBV25-1 combines with J gene TRBJ2-7, with unresolved D. CDR3 length equals 15 residues. Germline V gene lookup returns CDR1 MGHDK and CDR2 SYGVNS.

This clonotype was detected many times. The junction departs from germline at one end; a sequencing error may be responsible. The genes are TRBV19 and TRBJ1-1; tentative D call: TRBD1 (6 bases). The CDR3 sequence is 12 residues long. CDR1 is LNHDA, CDR2 SQIVND, per germline (reference sequence). CDR3 sequence reads: CASSITGTEAFF. CDR3 nucleotide sequence: TGCGCCAGCAGCATAACCGGGACAGAAGCTTTCTTT.